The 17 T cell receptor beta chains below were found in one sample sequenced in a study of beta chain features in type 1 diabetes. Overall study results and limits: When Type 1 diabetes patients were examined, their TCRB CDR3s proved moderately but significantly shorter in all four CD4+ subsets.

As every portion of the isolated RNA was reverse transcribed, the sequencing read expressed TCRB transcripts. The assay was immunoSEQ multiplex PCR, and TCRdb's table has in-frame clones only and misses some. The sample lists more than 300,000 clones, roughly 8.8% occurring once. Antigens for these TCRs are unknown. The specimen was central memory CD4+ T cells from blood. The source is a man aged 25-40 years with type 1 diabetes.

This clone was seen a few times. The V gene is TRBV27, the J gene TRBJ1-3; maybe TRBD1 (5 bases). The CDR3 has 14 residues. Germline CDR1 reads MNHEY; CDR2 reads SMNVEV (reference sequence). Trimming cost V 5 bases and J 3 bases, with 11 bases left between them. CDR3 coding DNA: TGTGCCAGCAGTCCGGGGACGGTTGGAAACACCATATATTTT. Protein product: CASSPGTVGNTIYF.

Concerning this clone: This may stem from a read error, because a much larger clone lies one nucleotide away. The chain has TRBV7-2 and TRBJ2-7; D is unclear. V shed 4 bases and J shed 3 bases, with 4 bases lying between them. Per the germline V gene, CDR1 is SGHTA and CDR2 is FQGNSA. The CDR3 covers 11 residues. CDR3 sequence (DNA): TGTGCCAGCAGCTCCCTCTACGAGCAGTACTTC. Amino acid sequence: CASSSLYEQYF.

The DNA for the CDR3 is TGCAGCGTTGAAGCTGACCGACTAATTCAGTACTTC. Translation: CSVEADRLIQYF. The chain combines TRBV29-1 with TRBJ2-4; tentative D call: TRBD2 (5 bases). Trimming left V 1 base short and J 10 bases short, with 11 bases between. CDR1 and CDR2 from the germline V gene are SQVTM and ANQGSEA. The CDR3 is made up of 12 amino acids.

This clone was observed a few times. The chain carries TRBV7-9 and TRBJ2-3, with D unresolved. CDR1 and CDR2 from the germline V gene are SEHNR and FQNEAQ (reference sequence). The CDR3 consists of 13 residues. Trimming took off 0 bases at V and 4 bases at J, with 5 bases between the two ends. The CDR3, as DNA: TGTGCCAGCAGCTTAGCTAGAGCAGATACGCAGTATTTT. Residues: CASSLARADTQYF.

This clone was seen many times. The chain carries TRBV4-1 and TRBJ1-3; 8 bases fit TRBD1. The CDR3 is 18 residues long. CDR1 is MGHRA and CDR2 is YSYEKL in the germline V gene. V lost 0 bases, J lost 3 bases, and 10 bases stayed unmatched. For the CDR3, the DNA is TGCGCCAGCAGCCAAGAGCCCGGACAGGGCTTGGGTGGAAACACCATATATTTT. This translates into CASSQEPGQGLGGNTIYF.

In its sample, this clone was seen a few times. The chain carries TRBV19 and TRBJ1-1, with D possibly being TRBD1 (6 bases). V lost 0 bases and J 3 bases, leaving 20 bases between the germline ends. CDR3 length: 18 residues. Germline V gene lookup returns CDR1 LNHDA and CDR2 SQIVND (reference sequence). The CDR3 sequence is CASSIDLPGVVGHTEAFF. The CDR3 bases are TGTGCCAGTAGTATAGATCTGCCAGGGGTGGTCGGTCACACTGAAGCTTTCTTT.

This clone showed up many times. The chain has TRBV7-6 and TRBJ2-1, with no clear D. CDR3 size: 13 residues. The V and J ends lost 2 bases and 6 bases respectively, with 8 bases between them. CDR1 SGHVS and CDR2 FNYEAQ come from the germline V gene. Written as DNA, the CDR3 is TGTGCCAGCAGCTTAAAGGAGAGCAATGAGCAGTTCTTC. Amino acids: CASSLKESNEQFF.

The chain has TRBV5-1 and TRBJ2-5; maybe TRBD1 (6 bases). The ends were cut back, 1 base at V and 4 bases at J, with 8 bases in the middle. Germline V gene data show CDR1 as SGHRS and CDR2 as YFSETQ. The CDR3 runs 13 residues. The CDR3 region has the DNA TGCGCCAGCAGCTTGATGACAGGAGAGACCCAGTACTTC. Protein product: CASSLMTGETQYF.

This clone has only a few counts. The CDR3 coding sequence is TGTGCCAGCAGTTACCAGCGAACCGGGGAGCTGTTTTTT. The encoded protein is CASSYQRTGELFF. The chain couples TRBV6-5 to TRBJ2-2; no reliable D call. The germline CDR1 and CDR2 sequences are MNHEY and SVGAGI. V lost 2 bases to trimming and J lost 5 bases, with 6 bases between them. The CDR3 has 13 residues.

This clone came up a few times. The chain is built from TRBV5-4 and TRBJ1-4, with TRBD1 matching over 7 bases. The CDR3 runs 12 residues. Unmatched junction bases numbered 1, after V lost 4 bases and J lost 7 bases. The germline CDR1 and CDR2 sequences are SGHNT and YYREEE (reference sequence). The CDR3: CASSGDSEKLFF. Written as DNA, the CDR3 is TGTGCCAGCAGCGGGGACAGTGAAAAACTGTTTTTT.

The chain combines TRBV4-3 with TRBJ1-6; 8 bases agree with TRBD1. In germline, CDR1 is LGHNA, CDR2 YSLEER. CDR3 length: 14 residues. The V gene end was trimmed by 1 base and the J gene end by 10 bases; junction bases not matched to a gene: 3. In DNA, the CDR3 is TGCGCCAGCAGCCAAGGGGACAGGCGCTCACCCCTCCACTTT. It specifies CASSQGDRRSPLHF.

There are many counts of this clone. The CDR3: CASSELSYGYTF. The CDR3 DNA reads as TGTGCCAGCAGTGAACTGAGCTATGGCTACACCTTC. This rearrangement joins TRBV2 to TRBJ1-2; no clear D. The CDR3 spans 12 residues. The germline CDR1 and CDR2 sequences are SNHLY and FYNNEI. Between the trimmed V and J ends, which lost 2 bases and 4 bases, there was a span of 5 bases. The full variable domain, completed using reference TRBV2 and TRBJ1-2, is EPEVTQTPSHQVTQMGQEVILRCVPISNHLYFYWYRQILGQKVEFLVSFYNNEISEKSEIFDDQFSVERPDGSNFTLKIRSTKLEDSAMYFCASSELSYGYTFGSGTRLTVV.

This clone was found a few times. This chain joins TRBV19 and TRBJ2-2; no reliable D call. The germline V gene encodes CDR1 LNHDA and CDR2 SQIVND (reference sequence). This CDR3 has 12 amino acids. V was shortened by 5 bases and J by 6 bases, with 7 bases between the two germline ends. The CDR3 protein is CASSEVPGELFF. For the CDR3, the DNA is TGTGCCAGTAGTGAAGTGCCCGGGGAGCTGTTTTTT.

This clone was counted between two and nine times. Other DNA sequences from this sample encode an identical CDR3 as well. The CDR3, as DNA: TGTGCCAGCAGTTTCGGGGCAGGCTATGGCTACACCTTC. Residues: CASSFGAGYGYTF. The chain combines TRBV27 with TRBJ1-2; a weak D match, TRBD1 (5 bases). V shed 3 bases and J shed 4 bases, with 9 bases lying between them. This CDR3 contains 13 residues. CDR1 and CDR2 from the germline V gene are MNHEY and SMNVEV (reference sequence).

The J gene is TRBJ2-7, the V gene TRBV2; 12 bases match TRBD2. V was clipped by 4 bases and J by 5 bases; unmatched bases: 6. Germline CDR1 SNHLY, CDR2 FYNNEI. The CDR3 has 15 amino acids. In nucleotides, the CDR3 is TGTGCCAGCAGTGCGCTAGCGGGGGGGAAGAACGAGCAGTACTTC. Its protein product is CASSALAGGKNEQYF. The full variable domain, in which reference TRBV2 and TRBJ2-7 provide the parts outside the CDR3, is EPEVTQTPSHQVTQMGQEVILRCVPISNHLYFYWYRQILGQKVEFLVSFYNNEISEKSEIFDDQFSVERPDGSNFTLKIRSTKLEDSAMYFCASSALAGGKNEQYFGPGTRLTVT.

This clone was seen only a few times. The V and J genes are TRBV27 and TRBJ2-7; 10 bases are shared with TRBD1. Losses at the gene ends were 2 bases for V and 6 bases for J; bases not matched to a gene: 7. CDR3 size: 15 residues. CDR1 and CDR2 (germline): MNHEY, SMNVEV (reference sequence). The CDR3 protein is CASSLLPTGGGEQYF. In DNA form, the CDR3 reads TGTGCCAGCAGTTTACTCCCGACAGGGGGCGGCGAGCAGTACTTC.

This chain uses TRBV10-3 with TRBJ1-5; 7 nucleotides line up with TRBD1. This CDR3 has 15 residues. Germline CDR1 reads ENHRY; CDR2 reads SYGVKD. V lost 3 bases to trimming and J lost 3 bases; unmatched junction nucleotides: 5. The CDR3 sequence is CAISDIQGDNQPQHF. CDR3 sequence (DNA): TGTGCCATCAGTGATATCCAGGGGGACAATCAGCCCCAGCATTTT.